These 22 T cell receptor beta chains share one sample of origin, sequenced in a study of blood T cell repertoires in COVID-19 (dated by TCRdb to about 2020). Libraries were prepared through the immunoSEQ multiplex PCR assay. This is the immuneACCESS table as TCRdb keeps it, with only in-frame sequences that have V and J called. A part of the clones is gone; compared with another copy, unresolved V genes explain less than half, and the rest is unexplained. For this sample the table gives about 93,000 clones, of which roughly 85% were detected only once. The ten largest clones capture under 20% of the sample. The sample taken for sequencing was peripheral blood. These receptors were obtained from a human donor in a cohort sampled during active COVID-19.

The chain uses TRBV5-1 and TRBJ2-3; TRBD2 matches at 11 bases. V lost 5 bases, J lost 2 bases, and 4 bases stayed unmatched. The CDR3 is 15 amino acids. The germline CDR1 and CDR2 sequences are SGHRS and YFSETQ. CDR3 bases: TGCGCCAGCAGACTAGCGGGGGCCCACACAGATACGCAGTATTTT. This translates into CASRLAGAHTDTQYF. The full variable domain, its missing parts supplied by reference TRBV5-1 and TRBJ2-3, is KAGVTQTPRYLIKTRGQQVTLSCSPISGHRSVSWYQQTPGQGLQFLFEYFSETQRNKGNFPGRFSGRQFSNSRSEMNVSTLELGDSALYLCASRLAGAHTDTQYFGPGTRLTVL.

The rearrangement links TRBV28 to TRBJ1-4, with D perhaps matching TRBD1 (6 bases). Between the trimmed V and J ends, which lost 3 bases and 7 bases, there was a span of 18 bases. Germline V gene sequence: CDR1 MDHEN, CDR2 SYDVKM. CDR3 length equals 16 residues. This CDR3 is CASSFLSVGGREKLFF. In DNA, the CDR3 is TGTGCCAGCAGTTTTTTATCGGTAGGGGGTCGTGAAAAACTGTTTTTT.

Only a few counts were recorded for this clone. The DNA for the CDR3 is TGTGCCAGCAGGGGGACAGGGAGTAGGTATGGCTACACCTTC. Translation: CASRGTGSRYGYTF. The chain employs TRBV2 and TRBJ1-2, with 9 bases aligning to TRBD1. There are 14 residues in the CDR3. Trimming took 6 bases from V and 5 from J; bases not matched to a gene: 7. The V gene's germline CDR1 is SNHLY and CDR2 FYNNEI.

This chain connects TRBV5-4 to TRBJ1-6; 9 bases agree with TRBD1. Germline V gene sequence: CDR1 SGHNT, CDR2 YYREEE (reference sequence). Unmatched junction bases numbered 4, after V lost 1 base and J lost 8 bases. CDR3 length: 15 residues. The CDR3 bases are TGTGCCAGCAGCTTGTTCACAGGGGGCGATTCACCCCTCCACTTT. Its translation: CASSLFTGGDSPLHF.

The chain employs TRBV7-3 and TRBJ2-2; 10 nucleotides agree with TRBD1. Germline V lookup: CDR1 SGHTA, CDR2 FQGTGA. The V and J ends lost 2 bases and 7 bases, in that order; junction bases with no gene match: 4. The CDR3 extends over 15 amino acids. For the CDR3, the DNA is TGTGCCAGCAGCTTACGACAGGGGGCGGTCGGGGAGCTGTTTTTT. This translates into CASSLRQGAVGELFF.

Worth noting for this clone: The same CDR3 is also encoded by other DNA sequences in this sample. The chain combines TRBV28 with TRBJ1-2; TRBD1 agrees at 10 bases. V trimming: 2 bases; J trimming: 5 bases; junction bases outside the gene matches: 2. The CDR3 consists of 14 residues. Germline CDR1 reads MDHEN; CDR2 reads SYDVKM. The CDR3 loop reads CASSLGDRGYGYTF. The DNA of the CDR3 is TGTGCCAGCAGTTTAGGGGACAGGGGTTATGGCTACACCTTC.

CDR3 region: CASSPTGLNTGELFF. The CDR3 nucleotides are TGTGCCAGCAGCCCAACCGGACTGAACACCGGGGAGCTGTTTTTT. This sequence joins TRBV7-9 and TRBJ2-2; weak D call: TRBD2 (5 bases). CDR3 size: 15 residues. V was pared by 5 bases and J by 1 base, with 11 bases between. Germline CDR1 and CDR2: SEHNR and FQNEAQ (reference sequence).

CDR3 in DNA: TGTGCCAGCAGCTTGGTGCAGGCAGATACGCAGTATTTT. Its translation is CASSLVQADTQYF. The chain employs TRBV5-8 and TRBJ2-3; no reliable D call. Trimming took off 0 bases at V and 4 bases at J, with 6 bases between the two ends. This CDR3 spans 13 amino acids. From germline, CDR1 is SGHTS and CDR2 YDEGEE.

The CDR3 DNA is TGTGCCAGCAGCTTGGCGCAGGGGGCTGCTGGCTACACCTTC. Its translation: CASSLAQGAAGYTF. V is TRBV5-6 and J is TRBJ1-2, with 8 bases aligning to TRBD1. V lost 0 bases, J lost 7 bases, and 5 bases stayed unmatched. CDR1 is SGHDT and CDR2 is YYEEEE in the germline V gene. This CDR3 spans 14 amino acids.

In nucleotides, the CDR3 is TGTGCCAGCAGTTTAACAATTGTAGCTTTCTTT. This gives the protein CASSLTIVAFF. The chain uses TRBV12-3 or TRBV12-4 and TRBJ1-1; D is undetermined. The CDR3 is 11 residues long. Deletions cut 2 bases from V and 10 bases from J, with 8 bases between.

CDR3 sequence reads: CASSESRGAGSNEQFF. CDR3 nucleotides: TGCGCCAGCAGTGAAAGTCGGGGGGCCGGGAGTAATGAGCAGTTCTTC. J is TRBJ2-1 and V is TRBV10-2; perhaps TRBD2 as D (7 bases). Germline CDR1 is WSHSY and CDR2 is SAAADI. The CDR3 is 16 residues long. V lost 3 bases, J lost 7 bases, and 19 bases lay in between.

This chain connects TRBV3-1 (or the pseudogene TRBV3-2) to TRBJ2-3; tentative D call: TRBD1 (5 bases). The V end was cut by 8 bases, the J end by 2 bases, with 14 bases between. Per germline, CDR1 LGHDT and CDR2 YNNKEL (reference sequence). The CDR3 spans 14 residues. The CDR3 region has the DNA TGTGCCAGCCGGTCAGGCGGACACACAGATACGCAGTATTTT. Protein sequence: CASRSGGHTDTQYF.

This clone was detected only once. CDR3 amino acids: CASSAGYEQYF. In nucleotides, the CDR3 is TGTGCCAGCAGTGCGGGCTACGAGCAGTACTTC. The V gene is TRBV25-1, the J gene TRBJ2-7; D ambiguous. V lost 4 bases and J 3 bases, leaving 4 bases between the germline ends. From germline, CDR1 is MGHDK and CDR2 SYGVNS. The CDR3 is 11 amino acids.

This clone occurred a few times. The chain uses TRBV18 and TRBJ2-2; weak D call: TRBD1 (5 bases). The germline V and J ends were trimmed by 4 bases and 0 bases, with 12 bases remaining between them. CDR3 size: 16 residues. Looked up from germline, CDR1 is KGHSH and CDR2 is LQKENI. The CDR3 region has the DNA TGTGCCAGCTCACTGGGAACAGGAGCGAACACCGGGGAGCTGTTTTTT. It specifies CASSLGTGANTGELFF.

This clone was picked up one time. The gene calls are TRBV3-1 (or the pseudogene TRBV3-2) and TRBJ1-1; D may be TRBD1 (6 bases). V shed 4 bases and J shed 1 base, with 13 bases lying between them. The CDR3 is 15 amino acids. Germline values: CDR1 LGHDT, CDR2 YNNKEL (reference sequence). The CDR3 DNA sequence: TGTGCCAGCAGCCCACTCCAGACAGGGAACACTGAAGCTTTCTTT. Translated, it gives CASSPLQTGNTEAFF.

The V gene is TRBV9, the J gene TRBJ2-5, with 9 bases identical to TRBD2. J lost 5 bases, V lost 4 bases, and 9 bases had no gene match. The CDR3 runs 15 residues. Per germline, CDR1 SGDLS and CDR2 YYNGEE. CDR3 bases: TGTGCCAGCAGCACCATAGCGGGGGAGTTGGAGACCCAGTACTTC. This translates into CASSTIAGELETQYF.

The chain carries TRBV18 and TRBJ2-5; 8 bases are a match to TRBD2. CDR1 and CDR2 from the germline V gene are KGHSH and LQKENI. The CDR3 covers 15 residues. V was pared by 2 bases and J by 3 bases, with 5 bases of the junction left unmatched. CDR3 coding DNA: TGTGCCAGCTCACCATCCGGGGGGGCGGAAGAGACCCAGTACTTC. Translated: CASSPSGGAEETQYF.

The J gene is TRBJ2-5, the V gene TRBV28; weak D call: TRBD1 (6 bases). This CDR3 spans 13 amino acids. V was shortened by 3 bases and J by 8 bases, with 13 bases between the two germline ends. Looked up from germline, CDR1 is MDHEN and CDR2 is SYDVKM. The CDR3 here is CASSLPGTKTQYF. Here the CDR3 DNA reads TGTGCCAGCAGTTTGCCTGGGACAAAAACCCAGTACTTC.

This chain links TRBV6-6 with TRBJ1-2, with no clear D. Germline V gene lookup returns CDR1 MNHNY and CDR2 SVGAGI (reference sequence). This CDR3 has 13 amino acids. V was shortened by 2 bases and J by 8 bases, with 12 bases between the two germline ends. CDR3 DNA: TGTGCCAGCAGTTACGCCCAGACGGGGGGCTACACCTTC. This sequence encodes CASSYAQTGGYTF.

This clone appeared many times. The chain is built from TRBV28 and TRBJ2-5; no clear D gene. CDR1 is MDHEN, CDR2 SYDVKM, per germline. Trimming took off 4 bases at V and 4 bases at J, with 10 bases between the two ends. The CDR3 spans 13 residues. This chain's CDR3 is CASSSPALETQYF. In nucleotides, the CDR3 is TGTGCCAGCAGTTCCCCCGCGCTAGAGACCCAGTACTTC.

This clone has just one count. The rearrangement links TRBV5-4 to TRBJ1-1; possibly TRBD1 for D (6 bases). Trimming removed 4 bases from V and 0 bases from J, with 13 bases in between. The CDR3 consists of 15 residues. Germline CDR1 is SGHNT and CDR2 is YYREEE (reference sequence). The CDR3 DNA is TGTGCCAGCAGCCCGGACAGAACCATGAACACTGAAGCTTTCTTT. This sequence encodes CASSPDRTMNTEAFF.

The CDR3 region is CASSQSPLASTDTQYF. For the CDR3, the DNA is TGCGCCAGCAGTCAATCCCCCCTGGCTAGCACAGATACGCAGTATTTT. The chain combines TRBV23-1 with TRBJ2-3, with no clear D. TRBV23-1 is designated an ORF whose function remains uncertain. Trimming stripped 0 bases from V and 0 bases from J, with 10 bases between. The CDR3 extends over 16 amino acids.